Below, 12 T cell receptor beta chains from the same sample are listed, as sequenced in a study of T cell responses to AZD1222 COVID-19 vaccine. The data were produced by immunoSEQ multiplex PCR, yet TCRdb's version contains in-frame clones alone and is incomplete. Here the sample spans more than 110,000 clones, approximately 86% being singletons. The sample in question was peripheral blood, obtained on day 0 of AZD1222 vaccination. These receptors originate from an adult in good health.

This clone appeared a few times. This chain uses TRBV7-2 with TRBJ2-3, with D maybe TRBD1 (5 bases). Germline-derived CDR1 and CDR2 are SGHTA and FQGNSA. V dropped 2 bases and J dropped 0 bases, with 6 bases sitting between them. The length of the CDR3 is 14 residues. The CDR3 DNA reads as TGTGCCAGCAGCTTACAGGGAAGCACAGATACGCAGTATTTT. Translated, it gives CASSLQGSTDTQYF.

The V and J genes are TRBV5-6 and TRBJ2-7; D is uncertain. Germline values: CDR1 SGHDT, CDR2 YYEEEE. The CDR3 is 12 residues long. The V and J ends lost 3 bases and 0 bases respectively, with 4 bases between them. The CDR3 is CASSSYSYEQYF. CDR3 nucleotides: TGTGCCAGCAGCTCCTACTCCTACGAGCAGTACTTC.

The gene calls are TRBV7-9 and TRBJ1-1; D is possibly TRBD1 (5 bases). This CDR3 is 14 amino acids long. The germline V and J ends were trimmed by 11 bases and 1 base, with 17 bases remaining between them. The germline V gene has CDR1 SEHNR and CDR2 FQNEAQ (reference sequence). The CDR3 DNA sequence: TGTGCCGCTCGAGTTCTAGGGGCGAACACTGAAGCTTTCTTT. Encoded protein: CAARVLGANTEAFF.

The chain employs TRBV6-2 or TRBV6-3 and TRBJ2-5; 7 nucleotides agree with TRBD1. The CDR3 runs to 13 residues. From germline, CDR1 is MNHEY and CDR2 SVGEGT. Trimming took 5 bases from V and 7 from J; bases not matched to a gene: 7. CDR3 DNA: TGTGCCAGCAGTAGAACAGGGGAAGCGACCCAGTACTTC. This encodes CASSRTGEATQYF.

This chain uses TRBV19 with TRBJ2-6; 10 positions match TRBD1. The CDR3 covers 16 residues. Per germline, CDR1 LNHDA and CDR2 SQIVND (reference sequence). The V and J ends lost 10 bases and 0 bases, in that order; junction bases with no gene match: 6. CDR3 nucleotide sequence: TGTGCCACCGACAGGGGGCCCAGCTCTGGGGCCAACGTCCTGACTTTC. This translates into CATDRGPSSGANVLTF.

The V gene is TRBV5-8, the J gene TRBJ2-1, with TRBD2 matching 9 bases. Germline V gene sequence: CDR1 SGHTS, CDR2 YDEGEE. V lost 0 bases to trimming and J lost 6 bases; unmatched junction nucleotides: 4. There are 15 residues in the CDR3. CDR3: CASSLVLAGINEQFF. For the CDR3, the DNA is TGTGCCAGCAGCTTGGTGCTAGCGGGGATCAATGAGCAGTTCTTC.

V is TRBV5-1 and J is TRBJ2-1; the D gene is possibly TRBD2 (6 bases). CDR3 length: 14 residues. CDR1 SGHRS and CDR2 YFSETQ come from the germline V gene. The germline V and J ends were trimmed by 4 bases and 5 bases, with 13 bases remaining between them. The CDR3 loop reads CASSRAGGHNEQFF. CDR3 in DNA: TGCGCCAGCAGCAGGGCCGGGGGACACAATGAGCAGTTCTTC.

The chain couples TRBV5-1 to TRBJ2-7; TRBD1 or TRBD2 may be the D gene (7 bases each). Trimming cost V 1 base and J 7 bases, with 15 bases left between them. The CDR3 contains 14 residues. Germline loops: CDR1 SGHRS, CDR2 YFSETQ. The CDR3 DNA reads as TGCGCCAGCAGCTTGTCACAGGGGCGGGAGGAGCAGTACTTC. Residues: CASSLSQGREEQYF.

This sequence joins TRBV10-3 and TRBJ2-1, with D tentatively TRBD1 or TRBD2 (5 bases each). The germline V and J ends were trimmed by 6 bases and 0 bases, with 12 bases remaining between them. This CDR3 is 15 amino acids long. The germline V gene has CDR1 ENHRY and CDR2 SYGVKD. The CDR3 protein is CAIRRDLSSYNEQFF. CDR3 DNA sequence: TGTGCCATCAGGAGGGACCTGAGCTCCTACAATGAGCAGTTCTTC.

The rearrangement links TRBV7-9 to TRBJ2-2; TRBD2 agrees at 11 bases. The V gene's germline CDR1 is SEHNR and CDR2 FQNEAQ (reference sequence). V gave up 7 bases and J gave up 0 bases; unmatched junction bases: 4. The CDR3 is 16 residues long. DNA for the CDR3: TGTGCCAGCACCCCGGGACTAGCGGCGAACACCGGGGAGCTGTTTTTT. Translated, it gives CASTPGLAANTGELFF. Complete variable domain (other parts from reference TRBV7-9 and TRBJ2-2): DTGVSQNPRHKITKRGQNVTFRCDPISEHNRLYWYRQTLGQGPEFLTYFQNEAQLEKSRLLSDRFSAERPKGSFSTLEIQRTEQGDSAMYLCASTPGLAANTGELFFGEGSRLTVL.

V gene TRBV6-9 combines with J gene TRBJ2-7; 7 bases match TRBD2. CDR3 length equals 15 residues. The V gene's germline CDR1 is MNHGY and CDR2 SVAAGI. Trimming took 5 bases from V and 3 from J; bases not matched to a gene: 10. The CDR3 DNA reads as TGTGCCAGCAGTACCCCACTAGCGCCAGACTACGAGCAGTACTTC. Amino acid sequence: CASSTPLAPDYEQYF.

The chain has TRBV24-1 and TRBJ1-1; a weak D match, TRBD1 (5 bases). Trimming cost V 5 bases and J 4 bases, with 13 bases left between them. CDR1 KGHDR and CDR2 SFDVKD come from the germline V gene. The CDR3 has 14 amino acids. CDR3 sequence reads: CATSVLAGTTEAFF. CDR3 coding DNA: TGTGCCACCAGTGTCCTAGCAGGGACCACTGAAGCTTTCTTT.